One and the same sample provided the 21 T cell receptor beta chains below, sequenced in a study of Graves' ophthalmopathy and Graves' hyperthyroidism. CDR3 regions of TCR beta were amplified from RNA transcripts. Amplification began with first-round RT-PCR using HTBI primers, then second-round multiplex PCR was performed. MiXCR, run by TCRdb on the multiplex PCR reads, gives a single entry per CDR3 protein. The sample has more than 550,000 distinct CDR3 sequences; roughly 41% are singletons. Sample: peripheral blood. The receptors come from an adult man with Graves' ophthalmopathy.

This clonotype was recorded at least ten times. The V and J genes are TRBV19 and TRBJ1-5; perhaps TRBD1 as D (6 bases). The V gene's germline CDR1 is LNHDA and CDR2 SQIVND (reference sequence). This CDR3 comprises 16 residues. Trimming pared 7 bases from V and 1 base from J, leaving 17 bases between. As DNA, the CDR3 is TGTGCCAGTAACGAACAGGGTAAGAGGAGCAATCAGCCCCAGCATTTT. Amino acid sequence: CASNEQGKRSNQPQHF.

The CDR3 here is CASNPGRAEDGSYTF. CDR3 DNA sequence: TGTGCCAGCAACCCCGGGCGGGCGGAGGATGGGAGCTACACCTTC. The J gene is TRBJ1-2, the V gene TRBV7-8; D is ambiguous. This CDR3 is 15 amino acids long. Trimming removed 7 bases at V and 9 bases at J, with 24 bases between. Germline loops: CDR1 SGHVS, CDR2 FQNEAQ.

This clonotype was seen many times. This chain connects TRBV2 to TRBJ2-7; D ambiguous. The V gene lost 6 bases and the J gene lost 5 bases, with 14 bases spanning the gap. This CDR3 has 13 amino acids. The germline V gene encodes CDR1 SNHLY and CDR2 FYNNEI. CDR3 residues: CASSSGGWNEQYF. CDR3 DNA: TGTGCCAGCAGCTCAGGTGGGTGGAACGAGCAGTACTTC.

As regards this clonotype: With a much larger clone just one base away, this may be a read error. The V gene is TRBV10-2, the J gene TRBJ1-2; D is undetermined. The germline V gene has CDR1 WSHSY and CDR2 SAAADI. This CDR3 spans 14 amino acids. This chain's CDR3 is CASSEAIPDYGYTF. In DNA form, the CDR3 reads TGTGCCAGCAGTGAAGCAATCCCGGACTATGGCTACACCTTC.

This clonotype was observed many times. The V and J genes are TRBV7-8 and TRBJ2-7; D is perhaps TRBD2 (5 bases). Deletions cut 1 base from V and 6 bases from J, with 10 bases between. Germline CDR1 is SGHVS and CDR2 is FQNEAQ. This CDR3 contains 13 residues. The CDR3 DNA is TGTGCCAGCAGCTTAGAACTAGGAGGCGAGCAGTACTTC. Its translation is CASSLELGGEQYF.

The DNA for the CDR3 is TGCAGCAGTCTCGACGGAAATTCACCCCTCCACTTT. Translating it yields CSSLDGNSPLHF. This chain uses TRBV29-1 with TRBJ1-6, with D hard to call. The CDR3 has 12 residues. CDR1 and CDR2 from the germline V gene are SQVTM and ANQGSEA. The ends were cut back, 8 bases at V and 7 bases at J, with 12 bases in the middle. Full variable domain (outside the CDR3, taken from reference TRBV29-1 and TRBJ1-6): SAVISQKPSRDICQRGTSLTIQCQVDSQVTMMFWYRQQPGQSLTLIATANQGSEATYESGFVIDKFPISRPNLTFSTLTVSNMSPEDSSIYLCSSLDGNSPLHFGNGTRLTVT.

The V and J genes are TRBV15 and TRBJ1-2; D not resolved. This CDR3 comprises 14 residues. The germline CDR1 and CDR2 sequences are LNHNV and YYDKDF (reference sequence). The V gene lost 8 bases and the J gene lost 10 bases, with 23 bases spanning the gap. The CDR3 protein is CATVGNMGLVHYTF. The DNA for the CDR3 is TGTGCCACCGTTGGGAATATGGGCCTCGTCCACTACACCTTC.

The chain employs TRBV29-1 and TRBJ1-2; perhaps TRBD1 as D (5 bases). Trimming shortened V by 6 bases and J by 1 base, and 9 bases separated the two germline ends. Germline CDR1 and CDR2: SQVTM and ANQGSEA. CDR3 length: 12 amino acids. CDR3 amino acids: CSVVRDNYGYTF. As DNA, the CDR3 is TGCAGCGTCGTCAGGGATAACTATGGCTACACCTTC.

Remarks on this clonotype: The germline gene is not matched at one end of the junction; a read error may be the cause. V usage is TRBV10-3 and J usage is TRBJ1-6, with 11 bases fitting TRBD1. Per the germline V gene, CDR1 is ENHRY and CDR2 is SYGVKD. This CDR3 comprises 14 residues. The CDR3 region has the DNA TGTGCCAACAGTGAAGGACAGGGGGCTTCACCCCTCCACTTT. Residues: CANSEGQGASPLHF.

V and J are TRBV4-2 and TRBJ1-3, with D maybe TRBD1 (5 bases). Trimming pared 1 base from V and 3 bases from J, leaving 13 bases between. The CDR3 has 16 residues. CDR1 is LGHNA and CDR2 is YNFKEQ in the germline V gene. The CDR3 region has the DNA TGTGCCAGCAGCCAAGCCCAGGGTGAGGGTGGAAACACCATATATTTT. Translation gives CASSQAQGEGGNTIYF.

V is TRBV5-1 and J is TRBJ1-3, with 9 bases aligning to TRBD1. The germline CDR1 and CDR2 sequences are SGHRS and YFSETQ. Trimming removed 2 bases from V and 6 bases from J; junction bases left unmatched: 3. The CDR3 consists of 14 residues. The CDR3 sequence is CASSFRTGENTIYF. CDR3 DNA: TGCGCCAGCAGCTTTAGGACAGGGGAAAACACCATATATTTT.

V gene TRBV20-1 combines with J gene TRBJ1-1; D might be TRBD1 (6 bases). The V and J ends lost 6 bases and 5 bases respectively, with 16 bases between them. The CDR3 consists of 13 residues. Germline V gives CDR1 DFQATT, CDR2 SNEGSKA (reference sequence). CDR3 in amino acids: CSAREGGVTEAFF. In nucleotides, the CDR3 is TGCAGTGCCAGGGAGGGGGGGGTGACTGAAGCTTTCTTT.

The chain recombines TRBV27 with TRBJ2-5, with D possibly being TRBD2 (5 bases). Germline values: CDR1 MNHEY, CDR2 SMNVEV (reference sequence). The length of the CDR3 is 13 residues. V was clipped by 7 bases and J by 9 bases, with 18 bases between them. CDR3 DNA sequence: TGTGCCAGCACCTGGGGAGACTATCAGCCCCAGTACTTC. Its translation is CASTWGDYQPQYF.

This clonotype was counted only a few times. J is TRBJ2-5 and V is TRBV19; 12 nucleotides align to TRBD2. There are 16 residues in the CDR3. The ends lost 6 bases at V and 5 bases at J; junction bases unmatched: 10. Germline lookup yields CDR1 LNHDA and CDR2 SQIVND (reference sequence). The CDR3 nucleotides are TGTGCCAGTAGCCCCCGGCTAGCGGGGGGGGTGGAGACCCAGTACTTC. Its protein product is CASSPRLAGGVETQYF.

On this clonotype itself: A much larger clone differs from this one at a single base, so this may be a read error. The conserved final phenylalanine or tryptophan is absent from the CDR3, which likely points to a read error. The chain couples TRBV19 to TRBJ1-2; D unclear. CDR3 length: 14 amino acids. The V end was cut by 6 bases, the J end by 4 bases, with 15 bases between. Per germline, CDR1 LNHDA and CDR2 SQIVND (reference sequence). The CDR3 is CASRGIDMGYGYTL. For the CDR3, the DNA is TGTGCCAGTAGGGGGATAGACATGGGCTATGGCTACACCCTC.

V usage is TRBV20-1 and J usage is TRBJ1-2, with D uncertain. The germline CDR1 and CDR2 sequences are DFQATT and SNEGSKA (reference sequence). V was shortened by 3 bases and J by 3 bases, with 14 bases between the two germline ends. This CDR3 is 14 amino acids long. In DNA form, the CDR3 reads TGCAGTGCTAGTCTCGGGTTGCAGGACTATGGCTACACCTTC. Encoded protein: CSASLGLQDYGYTF.

This clonotype has a handful of counts. CDR3 in amino acids: CAWSSGDYEQYF. Here the CDR3 DNA reads TGTGCCTGGAGTTCAGGGGACTACGAGCAGTACTTC. This rearrangement joins TRBV30 to TRBJ2-7, with a possible D match to TRBD1 (6 bases). V lost 2 bases and J lost 3, with 8 bases in between. The CDR3 covers 12 residues. Germline assignment: CDR1 GTSNPN and CDR2 SVGIG (reference sequence).

This clonotype came up a few times. Lacking the conserved final phenylalanine or tryptophan, this CDR3 likely reflects a read error. J is TRBJ1-5 and V is TRBV19; D gene ambiguous. Deletions cut 5 bases from V and 3 bases from J, with 8 bases between. Germline CDR1 is LNHDA and CDR2 is SQIVND (reference sequence). The CDR3 has 13 amino acids. CDR3 loop: CASSWGYNQPQHL. The CDR3 DNA sequence: TGTGCCAGTAGTTGGGGATACAATCAGCCCCAGCATCTT.

As to this clonotype: Being one base from a much bigger clone, this may be a read error. CDR3 region: CASSPGGDDTEASF. The CDR3 bases are TGTGCCAGCAGCCCAGGGGGGGACGACACTGAAGCTTCCTTT. The chain joins TRBV11-3 to TRBJ1-1; 7 positions match TRBD1. Germline V gene lookup returns CDR1 SGHNT and CDR2 YENEEA. This CDR3 spans 14 amino acids.

The rearrangement links TRBV7-6 to TRBJ2-5; TRBD1 matches at 9 bases. Per germline, CDR1 SGHVS and CDR2 FNYEAQ. V trimming: 1 base; J trimming: 5 bases; junction bases outside the gene matches: 8. This CDR3 contains 16 residues. For the CDR3, the DNA is TGTGCCAGCAGCTTAGGGACAGGGGCGAGGTGGGAGACCCAGTACTTC. Protein: CASSLGTGARWETQYF.

Many counts were recorded for this clonotype. The rearrangement joins TRBV7-2 to TRBJ2-7, with D perhaps TRBD2 (6 bases). Deletions cut 1 base from V and 0 bases from J, with 10 bases between. There are 15 residues in the CDR3. Germline values: CDR1 SGHTA, CDR2 FQGNSA. The DNA of the CDR3 is TGTGCCAGCAGCTTAGGTCGGGGGAACTCCTACGAGCAGTACTTC. Residues: CASSLGRGNSYEQYF.